The 30 T cell receptor beta chains below all came from one sample that was sequenced in a study of T cell changes during pregnancy in multiple sclerosis. Measured with immunoSEQ multiplex PCR; TCRdb has only the in-frame clones, and not every one. Of about 50,000 clones in the sample, 80% to 95% are singletons; the top ten hold 0.25% to 0.3%. The source was CD4+ T cells from peripheral blood mononuclear cells, collected in the second trimester of pregnancy. The receptors shown here come from a female donor with multiple sclerosis, enrolled in a pregnancy study.

The rearrangement links TRBV2 to TRBJ1-1; no reliable D call. V shed 1 base and J shed 5 bases, with 11 bases lying between them. The CDR3 covers 14 residues. Germline CDR1 is SNHLY and CDR2 is FYNNEI. The CDR3 sequence: CASSEVRSVTEAFF. The CDR3 region has the DNA TGTGCCAGCAGTGAAGTCCGGTCTGTGACTGAAGCTTTCTTT.

The V call is TRBV6-5, the J call TRBJ1-2; D not certain. Germline values: CDR1 MNHEY, CDR2 SVGAGI. CDR3 length: 15 amino acids. V lost 0 bases and J lost 6, with 14 bases in between. CDR3 amino acids: CASSYSSSTRDGYTF. As DNA, the CDR3 is TGTGCCAGCAGTTACTCGAGTTCGACGAGGGATGGCTACACCTTC.

The rearrangement joins TRBV7-2 to TRBJ1-3, with D possibly matching TRBD1 (6 bases). This CDR3 is 14 amino acids long. Germline CDR1 SGHTA, CDR2 FQGNSA. Between the trimmed V and J ends, which lost 2 bases and 6 bases, there was a span of 11 bases. The CDR3 loop is CASSLNRDPNTIYF. For the CDR3, the DNA is TGTGCCAGCAGCTTAAACAGGGACCCAAACACCATATATTTT.

The V gene is TRBV5-1, the J gene TRBJ2-3; 14 nucleotides match TRBD2. Germline lookup yields CDR1 SGHRS and CDR2 YFSETQ. CDR3 length: 20 amino acids. Trimming took 4 bases from V and 6 from J; bases not matched to a gene: 19. The CDR3 sequence is CASSPTPTSGGGRPEDTQYF. CDR3 DNA sequence: TGCGCCAGCAGCCCTACCCCGACTAGCGGGGGGGGCCGACCGGAGGATACGCAGTATTTT.

This sequence joins TRBV28 and TRBJ1-2, with D hard to call. Per the germline V gene, CDR1 is MDHEN and CDR2 is SYDVKM. The CDR3 totals 13 residues. V lost 6 bases and J lost 0, with 8 bases in between. The CDR3 coding sequence is TGTGCCAGCAGCTCCGGGACTAACTATGGCTACACCTTC. This gives the protein CASSSGTNYGYTF.

This sequence joins TRBV7-2 and TRBJ1-1; D gene ambiguous. With 1 base removed from V and 0 bases from J, the gap between germline ends came to 6 bases. The CDR3 contains 14 residues. CDR1 is SGHTA, CDR2 FQGNSA, per germline. In DNA, the CDR3 is TGTGCCAGCAGCTTAGGAGGGCTGAACACTGAAGCTTTCTTT. Translated, it gives CASSLGGLNTEAFF.

This chain joins TRBV6-6 and TRBJ2-3; maybe TRBD1 (5 bases). The length of the CDR3 is 16 residues. V lost 6 bases and J lost 3, with 19 bases in between. CDR1 and CDR2 from the germline V gene are MNHNY and SVGAGI (reference sequence). The CDR3: CASRPNDLPGTDTQYF. In DNA, the CDR3 is TGTGCCAGCAGACCCAACGACCTACCAGGGACAGATACGCAGTATTTT.

This chain uses TRBV27 with TRBJ1-5, with TRBD1 matching 9 bases. Germline assignment: CDR1 MNHEY and CDR2 SMNVEV (reference sequence). V shed 2 bases, J shed 11 bases, and the junction held 10 bases outside the gene matches. This CDR3 is 15 amino acids long. DNA for the CDR3: TGTGCCAGCAGTTTAGAGGGACAGGGACTCCAAGCCCAGCATTTT. Protein product: CASSLEGQGLQAQHF.

The V gene is TRBV7-8, the J gene TRBJ2-7; TRBD2 matches 7 bases. J gave up 4 bases and V 3 bases, and 6 bases lay outside the gene matches. Germline V gene data show CDR1 as SGHVS and CDR2 as FQNEAQ. This CDR3 has 14 amino acids. The CDR3 coding sequence is TGTGCCAGCAGCTTGGGAGGGAAGACTTACGAGCAGTACTTC. Its protein is CASSLGGKTYEQYF. Full variable domain (missing parts from reference TRBV7-8 and TRBJ2-7): GAGVSQSPRYKVAKRGQDVALRCDPISGHVSLFWYQQALGQGPEFLTYFQNEAQLDKSGLPSDRFFAERPEGSVSTLKIQRTQQEDSAVYLCASSLGGKTYEQYFGPGTRLTVT.

The rearrangement joins TRBV18 to TRBJ2-1; 9 nucleotides align to TRBD2. This CDR3 comprises 16 residues. J gave up 3 bases and V 7 bases, and 10 bases lay outside the gene matches. The germline V gene encodes CDR1 KGHSH and CDR2 LQKENI. CDR3: CASCPQAGGRYNEQFF. Here the CDR3 DNA reads TGTGCCAGCTGCCCCCAGGCGGGAGGGCGCTACAATGAGCAGTTCTTC. Combining the CDR3 with reference TRBV18 and TRBJ2-1 gives the whole variable domain NAGVMQNPRHLVRRRGQEARLRCSPMKGHSHVYWYRQLPEEGLKFMVYLQKENIIDESGMPKERFSAEFPKEGPSILRIQQVVRGDSAAYFCASCPQAGGRYNEQFFGPGTRLTVL.

This chain joins TRBV19 and TRBJ2-1; TRBD2 matches 7 bases. Trimming cost V 7 bases and J 2 bases; bases outside gene matches: 11. Germline CDR1 reads LNHDA; CDR2 reads SQIVND (reference sequence). This CDR3 comprises 16 residues. The CDR3 DNA sequence: TGTGCCAGTACAATCCAGCGGGGCCTAACCTACAATGAGCAGTTCTTC. Its translation is CASTIQRGLTYNEQFF.

The gene calls are TRBV5-1 and TRBJ1-2, with a tentative D call TRBD1 (5 bases). Looked up from germline, CDR1 is SGHRS and CDR2 is YFSETQ. CDR3 length: 16 amino acids. Trimming shortened V by 0 bases and J by 0 bases, and 12 bases separated the two germline ends. CDR3 sequence reads: CASSLAVGAANYGYTF. The CDR3 region has the DNA TGCGCCAGCAGCTTGGCCGTTGGGGCGGCTAACTATGGCTACACCTTC.

This chain links TRBV29-1 with TRBJ2-7; D is possibly TRBD2 (5 bases). V lost 7 bases, J lost 3 bases, and 7 bases lay in between. The CDR3 runs to 10 residues. CDR1 and CDR2 (germline): SQVTM, ANQGSEA. CDR3 amino acids: CSGGDYEQYF. CDR3 bases: TGCAGCGGGGGAGACTACGAGCAGTACTTC.

The chain couples TRBV7-3 to TRBJ1-2; D is ambiguous. The ends were cut back, 5 bases at V and 6 bases at J, with 13 bases in the middle. Per the germline V gene, CDR1 is SGHTA and CDR2 is FQGTGA. The CDR3 spans 13 residues. The CDR3 DNA is TGTGCCAGCAGCATCGCGTCGGGAAATGGCTACACCTTC. This sequence encodes CASSIASGNGYTF.

This clone was picked up a small number of times. The gene calls are TRBV4-1 and TRBJ2-3, with 9 bases lining up with TRBD2. The V and J ends lost 3 bases and 8 bases, in that order; junction bases with no gene match: 18. The germline CDR1 and CDR2 sequences are MGHRA and YSYEKL. The CDR3 extends over 18 amino acids. This chain's CDR3 is CASSQNLAGARAGGTQYF. For the CDR3, the DNA is TGCGCCAGCAGCCAGAATTTAGCGGGAGCCAGGGCTGGGGGTACGCAGTATTTT.

This clone was seen once. The CDR3 sequence is CATSRGTGSYGYTF. The CDR3, as DNA: TGTGCCACCAGCAGAGGTACAGGGTCCTATGGCTACACCTTC. The rearrangement links TRBV15 to TRBJ1-2; tentative D call: TRBD1 (6 bases). Trimming left V 1 base short and J 4 bases short, with 10 bases between. Looked up from germline, CDR1 is LNHNV and CDR2 is YYDKDF (reference sequence). The CDR3 is 14 residues long.

CDR3 in DNA: TGTGCCAGCAGCCAAGATCTAACTAGCGGGGGGTATGAGCAGTTCTTC. Translation gives CASSQDLTSGGYEQFF. V is TRBV4-2 and J is TRBJ2-1; TRBD2 matches 12 bases. With V trimmed by 0 bases and J by 8 bases, 5 bases remained unmatched. This CDR3 has 16 residues. Per germline, CDR1 LGHNA and CDR2 YNFKEQ.

The gene calls are TRBV6-1 and TRBJ2-7; the match to TRBD1 covers 8 bases. Per the germline V gene, CDR1 is MNHNS and CDR2 is SASEGT. J gave up 4 bases and V 5 bases, and 7 bases lay outside the gene matches. CDR3 length: 14 residues. The DNA for the CDR3 is TGTGCCAGCAGTAGGGCAGGGGGCTCGTACGAGCAGTACTTC. It is translated as CASSRAGGSYEQYF.

V usage is TRBV7-3 and J usage is TRBJ2-3; the match to TRBD2 covers 7 bases. CDR3 length: 15 residues. Germline CDR1 is SGHTA and CDR2 is FQGTGA. V trimming: 3 bases; J trimming: 4 bases; junction bases outside the gene matches: 7. CDR3 bases: TGTGCCAGCAGCTTGGGGGGGAGTAGTGCAGATACGCAGTATTTT. This codes for CASSLGGSSADTQYF.

The rearrangement joins TRBV4-2 to TRBJ2-6; D is possibly TRBD2 (5 bases). CDR1 and CDR2 from the germline V gene are LGHNA and YNFKEQ. Trimming shortened V by 4 bases and J by 8 bases, and 30 bases separated the two germline ends. The CDR3 is made up of 20 amino acids. CDR3: CASSPGSWGSDARGTNVLTF. The CDR3 DNA reads TGTGCCAGCAGCCCGGGTTCTTGGGGATCCGACGCTCGAGGGACCAACGTCCTGACTTTC.

This chain joins TRBV2 and TRBJ2-3; perhaps TRBD2 as D (7 bases). The V and J ends lost 8 bases and 0 bases respectively, with 15 bases between them. Germline V gives CDR1 SNHLY, CDR2 FYNNEI. The CDR3 totals 15 residues. The CDR3 DNA sequence: TGTGCCAGCCCTAGCGGACAGCTGAGCACAGATACGCAGTATTTT. The encoded protein is CASPSGQLSTDTQYF.

The J gene is TRBJ1-5, the V gene TRBV6-5, with a possible D match to TRBD1 (6 bases). V lost 6 bases to trimming and J lost 3 bases, with 15 bases between them. There are 15 residues in the CDR3. The germline V gene encodes CDR1 MNHEY and CDR2 SVGAGI. The CDR3 nucleotides are TGTGCCAGCAGACTAAACAGGGTATCCAATCAGCCCCAGCATTTT. Its protein is CASRLNRVSNQPQHF.

J is TRBJ1-2 and V is TRBV10-2; D is undetermined. CDR3 size: 13 residues. CDR1 and CDR2 (germline): WSHSY, SAAADI. V was clipped by 7 bases and J by 5 bases, with 14 bases between them. CDR3 nucleotides: TGCGCCAGCACCCGAGCTAGCGGTTATGGCTACACCTTC. Its protein product is CASTRASGYGYTF.

The chain is built from TRBV19 and TRBJ1-5; 9 positions match TRBD1. The CDR3 covers 16 residues. V dropped 3 bases and J dropped 2; count of bases not matched to a gene: 5. Germline V gene sequence: CDR1 LNHDA, CDR2 SQIVND (reference sequence). The CDR3 is CASSIGTGMGNQPQHF. DNA of the CDR3: TGTGCCAGTAGTATTGGGACAGGGATGGGCAATCAGCCCCAGCATTTT.

This rearrangement joins TRBV4-1 to TRBJ2-3; D is undetermined. CDR1 is MGHRA, CDR2 YSYEKL, per germline. V was pared by 3 bases and J by 4 bases, with 20 bases between. This CDR3 region has 17 residues. The CDR3 protein is CASSQVYSSVMSDTQYF. For the CDR3, the DNA is TGCGCCAGCAGCCAGGTTTACAGTTCCGTGATGTCAGATACGCAGTATTTT.

This chain joins TRBV28 and TRBJ2-1, with 8 bases matching TRBD2. V was clipped by 5 bases and J by 4 bases; unmatched bases: 10. CDR1 and CDR2 from the germline V gene are MDHEN and SYDVKM. The CDR3 has 16 amino acids. CDR3 residues: CASSLGGGGVYNEQFF. CDR3 nucleotides: TGTGCCAGCAGTCTCGGGGGGGGTGGGGTTTACAATGAGCAGTTCTTC.

V usage is TRBV5-1 and J usage is TRBJ2-3, with 14 bases fitting TRBD2. Trimming took 4 bases from V and 7 from J; bases not matched to a gene: 8. Looked up from germline, CDR1 is SGHRS and CDR2 is YFSETQ. CDR3 length equals 16 residues. The CDR3 DNA follows: TGCGCCAGCAGCAAGACTAGCGGGGGGGCCATGAATACGCAGTATTTT. Its protein product is CASSKTSGGAMNTQYF.

In this sample, this clone turned up once. The rearrangement uses TRBV2 and TRBJ1-3; 7 bases are a match to TRBD1. Trimming removed 2 bases from V and 1 base from J; junction bases left unmatched: 2. Germline CDR1 is SNHLY and CDR2 is FYNNEI. This CDR3 comprises 15 residues. This CDR3 is CASSEIRGSGNTIYF. As DNA, the CDR3 is TGTGCCAGCAGTGAAATCAGGGGGTCTGGAAACACCATATATTTT. Drawing the rest from reference TRBV2 and TRBJ1-3, the complete variable domain is EPEVTQTPSHQVTQMGQEVILRCVPISNHLYFYWYRQILGQKVEFLVSFYNNEISEKSEIFDDQFSVERPDGSNFTLKIRSTKLEDSAMYFCASSEIRGSGNTIYFGEGSWLTVV.

The genes are TRBV7-9 and TRBJ2-1, with 9 bases matching TRBD1. The CDR3 spans 15 residues. V shed 5 bases and J 6 bases; nucleotides not matched to a gene: 8. CDR1 is SEHNR and CDR2 is FQNEAQ in the germline V gene (reference sequence). The CDR3 spells CASSRPGTGFNEQFF. CDR3 DNA: TGTGCCAGCAGCCGTCCCGGGACAGGGTTCAATGAGCAGTTCTTC. The full variable domain, completed using reference TRBV7-9 and TRBJ2-1, is DTGVSQNPRHKITKRGQNVTFRCDPISEHNRLYWYRQTLGQGPEFLTYFQNEAQLEKSRLLSDRFSAERPKGSFSTLEIQRTEQGDSAMYLCASSRPGTGFNEQFFGPGTRLTVL.

V is TRBV7-9 and J is TRBJ1-6, with D maybe TRBD1 (6 bases). The V end lost 5 bases, the J end lost 9 bases, and 14 bases lay between the germline ends. The CDR3 runs 14 residues. Germline V gene lookup returns CDR1 SEHNR and CDR2 FQNEAQ (reference sequence). In nucleotides, the CDR3 is TGTGCCAGCAGCCCCGGGGGGCAGGTTTCACCCCTCCACTTT. Amino acids: CASSPGGQVSPLHF. The full variable domain, rest sourced from reference TRBV7-9 and TRBJ1-6, is DTGVSQNPRHKITKRGQNVTFRCDPISEHNRLYWYRQTLGQGPEFLTYFQNEAQLEKSRLLSDRFSAERPKGSFSTLEIQRTEQGDSAMYLCASSPGGQVSPLHFGNGTRLTVT.